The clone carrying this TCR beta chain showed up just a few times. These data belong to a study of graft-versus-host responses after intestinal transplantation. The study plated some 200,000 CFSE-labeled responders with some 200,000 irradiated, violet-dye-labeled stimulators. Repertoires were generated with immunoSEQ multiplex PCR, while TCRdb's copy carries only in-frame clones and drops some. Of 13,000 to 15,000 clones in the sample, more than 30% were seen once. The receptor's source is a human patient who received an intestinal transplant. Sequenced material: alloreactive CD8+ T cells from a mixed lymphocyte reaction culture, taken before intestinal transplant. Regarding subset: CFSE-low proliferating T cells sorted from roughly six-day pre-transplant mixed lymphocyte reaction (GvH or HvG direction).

DNA of the CDR3: TGTGCCAGCAGCTTGGGGTACGACATGGGGCCCGGCTACACCTTC. Protein product: CASSLGYDMGPGYTF. The J gene is TRBJ1-2, the V gene TRBV7-2; perhaps TRBD1 as D (5 bases). The CDR3 length is 15 residues. Germline V lookup: CDR1 SGHTA, CDR2 FQGNSA. V was shortened by 3 bases and J by 8 bases, with 19 bases between the two germline ends. The full variable domain, with the rest looked up from reference TRBV7-2 and TRBJ1-2, is GAGVSQSPSNKVTEKGKDVELRCDPISGHTALYWYRQSLGQGLEFLIYFQGNSAPDKSGLPSDRFSAERTGGSVSTLTIQRTQQEDSAVYLCASSLGYDMGPGYTFGSGTRLTVV.